These 23 T cell receptor beta chains originate from one sample sequenced in a study of blood T cell repertoires in COVID-19 (dated by TCRdb to 2018 to 2020). Preparation of the library involved the immunoSEQ multiplex PCR assay. The clones in this table, taken by TCRdb from immuneACCESS, are in-frame only. Not every clone is retained; where verified, under half of the shortfall comes from an unresolved V gene, and the cause of the rest is unknown. The sample table shows approximately 220,000 clones, and 86% are seen once. The ten largest make up around 3.5% of the sample. Material for sequencing was PBMCs or T cells enriched from blood (not recorded which). The receptors were sampled from a woman aged 40 to 50 with acute COVID-19.

For the CDR3, the DNA is TGTGCCAGCAGCTTAGCAGGTTTCAAGATGGGCTATGAGCAGTTCTTC. Translated: CASSLAGFKMGYEQFF. The V gene is TRBV11-3, the J gene TRBJ2-1, with D unresolved. The CDR3 runs 16 residues. V lost 1 base and J 8 bases, leaving 18 bases between the germline ends. Per the germline V gene, CDR1 is SGHNT and CDR2 is YENEEA. The entire variable domain, with the rest obtained from reference TRBV11-3 and TRBJ2-1, is as follows: EAGVVQSPRYKIIEKKQPVAFWCNPISGHNTLYWYLQNLGQGPELLIRYENEEAVDDSQLPKDRFSAERLKGVDSTLKIQPAELGDSAVYLCASSLAGFKMGYEQFFGPGTRLTVL.

The chain couples TRBV7-9 to TRBJ2-1; possible D gene TRBD1, 5 bases. The CDR3 sequence is 14 residues long. Trimming took 1 base from V and 6 from J, leaving 10 bases between them. Germline V gene lookup returns CDR1 SEHNR and CDR2 FQNEAQ (reference sequence). The CDR3 bases are TGTGCCAGCAGCTTAGTGCAGGGTGGCAATGAGCAGTTCTTC. Protein: CASSLVQGGNEQFF.

This chain connects TRBV5-1 to TRBJ2-5; D not resolved. The CDR3 sequence is 17 residues long. Trimming left V 1 base short and J 7 bases short, with 23 bases between. CDR1 and CDR2 from the germline V gene are SGHRS and YFSETQ. For the CDR3, the DNA is TGCGCCAGCAGCTTGAGCGTCCACGGCTCCGACGGCGGGACCCAGTACTTC. Protein sequence: CASSLSVHGSDGGTQYF.

V and J are TRBV7-9 and TRBJ1-4; no definite D call. Deletions cut 5 bases from V and 4 bases from J, with 11 bases between. CDR1 is SEHNR and CDR2 is FQNEAQ in the germline V gene (reference sequence). The CDR3 spans 14 residues. This CDR3 is CASSLGYGNEKLFF. DNA of the CDR3: TGTGCCAGCAGCCTGGGCTATGGTAATGAAAAACTGTTTTTT. Together with reference TRBV7-9 and TRBJ1-4, the CDR3 gives the full variable domain: DTGVSQNPRHKITKRGQNVTFRCDPISEHNRLYWYRQTLGQGPEFLTYFQNEAQLEKSRLLSDRFSAERPKGSFSTLEIQRTEQGDSAMYLCASSLGYGNEKLFFGSGTQLSVL.

The chain combines TRBV1 with TRBJ1-5. TRBV1 is flagged as a pseudogene. The CDR3 totals 18 residues. This CDR3 is CISPIYGGGWRYNQPQHF. CDR3 nucleotide sequence: TGCATCAGCCCCATCTACGGCGGGGGATGGCGGTACAATCAGCCCCAGCATTTT.

The V call is TRBV30, the J call TRBJ2-6; TRBD2 matches 8 bases. V lost 1 base, J lost 2 bases, and 13 bases stayed unmatched. The germline gives CDR1 GTSNPN, CDR2 SVGIG (reference sequence). There are 19 residues in the CDR3. CDR3 coding DNA: TGTGCCTGGAGTGAGGCGGGGGGTGCCGTTACGGCTGGGGCCAACGTCCTGACTTTC. Encoded protein: CAWSEAGGAVTAGANVLTF.

This CDR3 reads CASSIGTISFRANYGYTF. In DNA, the CDR3 is TGTGCCAGTAGTATTGGGACAATCTCCTTCAGAGCTAACTATGGCTACACCTTC. J is TRBJ1-2 and V is TRBV19; the D gene is possibly TRBD1 (6 bases). Germline-derived CDR1 and CDR2 are LNHDA and SQIVND (reference sequence). The CDR3 runs to 18 residues. V was clipped by 3 bases and J by 0 bases, with 20 bases between them.

V gene TRBV20-1 combines with J gene TRBJ1-2; D not resolved. Germline lookup yields CDR1 DFQATT and CDR2 SNEGSKA (reference sequence). V dropped 3 bases and J dropped 4 bases, with 9 bases sitting between them. The CDR3 covers 12 residues. CDR3 nucleotides: TGCAGTGCTAGTGGTCGGTCCTATGGCTACACCTTC. Residues: CSASGRSYGYTF.

This chain joins TRBV4-3 and TRBJ1-4; D is unclear. The CDR3 extends over 16 amino acids. Germline V lookup: CDR1 LGHNA, CDR2 YSLEER. Trimming cost V 0 bases and J 2 bases, with 10 bases left between them. This CDR3 reads CASSQDTVVTNEKLFF. Written as DNA, the CDR3 is TGCGCCAGCAGCCAAGACACGGTAGTGACTAATGAAAAACTGTTTTTT.

Only one count was recorded for this clone. The genes are TRBV7-9 and TRBJ1-1; tentatively, D is TRBD1 (5 bases). The germline V gene encodes CDR1 SEHNR and CDR2 FQNEAQ (reference sequence). V was shortened by 3 bases and J by 7 bases, with 9 bases between the two germline ends. The CDR3 is 12 amino acids. CDR3 sequence: CASSFSGHEAFF. The CDR3 coding sequence is TGTGCCAGCAGCTTCTCAGGGCATGAAGCTTTCTTT.

The chain has TRBV3-1 (or the pseudogene TRBV3-2) and TRBJ1-4; D not certain. The V gene lost 4 bases and the J gene lost 0 bases, with 12 bases spanning the gap. This CDR3 is built from 16 residues. The V gene's germline CDR1 is LGHDT and CDR2 YNNKEL (reference sequence). The CDR3 sequence: CASSRKGGSTNEKLFF. The CDR3 DNA sequence: TGTGCCAGCAGCCGAAAAGGAGGGTCAACTAATGAAAAACTGTTTTTT.

This sequence joins TRBV27 and TRBJ1-1, with TRBD1 matching over 8 bases. The CDR3 covers 15 residues. CDR1 and CDR2 (germline): MNHEY, SMNVEV (reference sequence). V was clipped by 6 bases and J by 2 bases; unmatched bases: 8. CDR3 in amino acids: CASREHRGGNTEAFF. Written as DNA, the CDR3 is TGTGCCAGCAGAGAACACAGGGGGGGTAACACTGAAGCTTTCTTT.

The chain joins TRBV29-1 to TRBJ2-7, with a tentative D call TRBD2 (5 bases). V was pared by 2 bases and J by 3 bases, with 14 bases between. Germline values: CDR1 SQVTM, CDR2 ANQGSEA. The length of the CDR3 is 14 residues. The CDR3 loop reads CSVELDAGNYEQYF. The CDR3 DNA reads as TGCAGCGTTGAATTGGACGCCGGGAACTACGAGCAGTACTTC.

J is TRBJ1-1 and V is TRBV18, with TRBD1 matching over 7 bases. Germline V CDR1 and CDR2: KGHSH, LQKENI. The junction had 11 bases not matched to a gene; V was cut back by 3 bases and J by 1 base. The CDR3 length is 17 residues. The CDR3 coding sequence is TGTGCCAGCTCACCCTTCCAGGGCCGACAGGGGAACACTGAAGCTTTCTTT. This sequence encodes CASSPFQGRQGNTEAFF.

This clone has at least ten counts. The chain couples TRBV5-1 to TRBJ1-2; perhaps TRBD1 as D (6 bases). V shed 0 bases and J shed 5 bases, with 14 bases lying between them. The CDR3 consists of 15 residues. Germline V gene sequence: CDR1 SGHRS, CDR2 YFSETQ. CDR3 region: CASSLDGTIVYGYTF. Written as DNA, the CDR3 is TGCGCCAGCAGCTTGGATGGGACAATAGTTTATGGCTACACCTTC.

V usage is TRBV10-3 and J usage is TRBJ2-3, with 7 bases aligning to TRBD2. Trimming removed 0 bases from V and 0 bases from J; junction bases left unmatched: 3. Germline V lookup: CDR1 ENHRY, CDR2 SYGVKD. The CDR3 spans 16 residues. This CDR3 is CAISESQRGSTDTQYF. For the CDR3, the DNA is TGTGCCATCAGTGAGTCCCAGCGGGGCAGCACAGATACGCAGTATTTT.

V usage is TRBV18 and J usage is TRBJ1-5; D gene ambiguous. There are 12 residues in the CDR3. CDR1 is KGHSH and CDR2 is LQKENI in the germline V gene. Trimming removed 2 bases at V and 8 bases at J, with 7 bases between. CDR3 sequence reads: CASSPYGEPQHF. The CDR3 DNA follows: TGTGCCAGCTCACCATACGGGGAGCCCCAGCATTTT. The variable domain in full, completed from reference TRBV18 and TRBJ1-5, reads NAGVMQNPRHLVRRRGQEARLRCSPMKGHSHVYWYRQLPEEGLKFMVYLQKENIIDESGMPKERFSAEFPKEGPSILRIQQVVRGDSAAYFCASSPYGEPQHFGDGTRLSIL.

The rearrangement joins TRBV5-5 to TRBJ2-7; D gene uncertain. Germline V gene lookup returns CDR1 SGHKS and CDR2 YYEKEE (reference sequence). The CDR3 has 14 residues. V was clipped by 0 bases and J by 6 bases, with 13 bases between them. CDR3: CASSLVSLTSEQYF. CDR3 coding DNA: TGTGCCAGCAGCTTGGTGTCCTTAACATCCGAGCAGTACTTC.

The genes are TRBV3-1 (or the pseudogene TRBV3-2) and TRBJ1-4; 7 nucleotides align to TRBD1. V lost 2 bases to trimming and J lost 8 bases; unmatched junction nucleotides: 17. This CDR3 contains 18 residues. Germline CDR1 and CDR2: LGHDT and YNNKEL (reference sequence). The CDR3 DNA reads TGTGCCAGCAGCCAAAGGGTTCCCCGTAAGGGGGCTATGGAAAAACTGTTTTTT. It codes for CASSQRVPRKGAMEKLFF.

CDR3 loop: CASSLWTDNEQFF. CDR3 bases: TGTGCCAGCAGCTTATGGACAGACAATGAGCAGTTCTTC. The gene calls are TRBV7-2 and TRBJ2-1, with a possible D match to TRBD1 (6 bases). The CDR3 extends over 13 amino acids. The V and J ends lost 2 bases and 5 bases respectively, with 7 bases between them. Germline V lookup: CDR1 SGHTA, CDR2 FQGNSA.

This rearrangement joins TRBV5-5 to TRBJ1-4, with 9 bases matching TRBD1. V shed 0 bases, J shed 8 bases, and the junction held 2 bases outside the gene matches. The CDR3 has 14 residues. Germline lookup yields CDR1 SGHKS and CDR2 YYEKEE (reference sequence). CDR3 in amino acids: CASSLGQGEEKLFF. CDR3 in DNA: TGTGCCAGCAGCTTGGGACAGGGGGAGGAAAAACTGTTTTTT.

The chain employs TRBV6-5 and TRBJ1-2; 7 nucleotides match TRBD1. The germline CDR1 and CDR2 sequences are MNHEY and SVGAGI. There are 13 residues in the CDR3. The J segment lost 2 bases and the V segment lost 5 bases, leaving 2 bases of the junction unmatched. CDR3 sequence: CASSRQGNYGYTF. The CDR3 nucleotides are TGTGCCAGCAGTCGACAGGGAAACTATGGCTACACCTTC.

This chain joins TRBV5-5 and TRBJ1-2; the match to TRBD1 covers 7 bases. CDR1 SGHKS and CDR2 YYEKEE come from the germline V gene (reference sequence). V shed 8 bases, J shed 7 bases, and the junction held 11 bases outside the gene matches. The CDR3 contains 13 residues. The CDR3 spells CASDIGTASGYTF. The CDR3 bases are TGTGCCAGTGATATTGGGACAGCGTCTGGCTACACCTTC.